One and the same sample provided the 2 T cell receptor beta chains below, sequenced in a study of blood T cell repertoires in COVID-19. This table comes from immunoSEQ multiplex PCR, and its TCRdb copy is limited to in-frame clones, with some not included. The table records over 350,000 clones, around 87% of them present only once. Input material: PBMCs or T cells enriched from blood (not recorded which). The source is a young woman with acute COVID-19.

This chain joins TRBV6-2 or TRBV6-3 and TRBJ2-7; D ambiguous. CDR3 length: 14 residues. CDR1 and CDR2 from the germline V gene are MNHEY and SVGEGT. Trimming pared 2 bases from V and 2 bases from J, leaving 10 bases between. The CDR3 region is CASSYTAVTYEQYF. The DNA for the CDR3 is TGTGCCAGCAGTTACACCGCAGTGACCTACGAGCAGTACTTC.

The chain is built from TRBV6-2 or TRBV6-3 and TRBJ1-5, with 7 bases matching TRBD1. V dropped 0 bases and J dropped 6; count of bases not matched to a gene: 5. The CDR3 is 15 amino acids. Germline V gene lookup returns CDR1 MNHEY and CDR2 SVGEGT. The CDR3: CASSYSDRVSQPQHF. CDR3 sequence (DNA): TGTGCCAGCAGTTACTCAGACAGGGTATCTCAGCCCCAGCATTTT.